One and the same sample provided the 23 T cell receptor beta chains below, sequenced in a study of long-term antiretroviral therapy in people with HIV. Running of the v3.0 immunoSEQ assay took place at survey level. The table came from immunoSEQ multiplex PCR; TCRdb's copy has only in-frame clones and leaves some out. There are about 34,000 clones in the sample; roughly 77% occur only once, and approximately 2.9% lies in the top ten. The sample in question was unsorted PBMCs, obtained 1.9 years after starting antiretroviral therapy. All receptors derive from a man younger than 35 with HIV.

The V gene is TRBV5-1, the J gene TRBJ2-5, with D possibly being TRBD2 (5 bases). The germline CDR1 and CDR2 sequences are SGHRS and YFSETQ. There are 14 residues in the CDR3. V lost 3 bases and J lost 5, with 14 bases in between. The CDR3 DNA sequence: TGCGCCAGCAGCTCGGAGGCCGAGTGGGAGACCCAGTACTTC. Translated: CASSSEAEWETQYF.

CDR3 amino acids: CASSLIAGAPTDTQYF. The CDR3 coding sequence is TGTGCCAGCAGCCTGATAGCGGGGGCCCCCACAGATACGCAGTATTTT. The chain employs TRBV5-6 and TRBJ2-3; 9 bases agree with TRBD2. Germline V gives CDR1 SGHDT, CDR2 YYEEEE. V lost 4 bases and J lost 2; bases outside the gene matches: 8. CDR3 length equals 16 residues.

In DNA, the CDR3 is TGCGCCAGCAGCTTGGCCCAGGGGGACACCATATATTTT. Its translation is CASSLAQGDTIYF. The rearrangement links TRBV5-1 to TRBJ1-3; 7 bases align to TRBD1. V lost 0 bases, J lost 8 bases, and 2 bases stayed unmatched. Looked up from germline, CDR1 is SGHRS and CDR2 is YFSETQ. This CDR3 is built from 13 residues.

The rearrangement joins TRBV11-2 to TRBJ1-6; D perhaps matches TRBD1 (6 bases). Trimming removed 0 bases at V and 9 bases at J, with 15 bases between. The V gene's germline CDR1 is SGHAT and CDR2 FQNNGV. The length of the CDR3 is 16 residues. The CDR3 coding sequence is TGTGCCAGCAGCTTAGAGAACAGGGTGTTGGGTTCACCCCTCCACTTT. Its protein is CASSLENRVLGSPLHF.

This chain uses TRBV9 with TRBJ2-1; D not certain. Germline V gene sequence: CDR1 SGDLS, CDR2 YYNGEE. V dropped 0 bases and J dropped 9 bases, with 22 bases sitting between them. The CDR3 is 17 amino acids. The CDR3 sequence is CASSVATAHSGPIEQFF. CDR3 coding DNA: TGTGCCAGCAGCGTAGCTACTGCTCACTCGGGCCCCATTGAGCAGTTCTTC.

This clone came up once. The J gene is TRBJ1-6, the V gene TRBV7-3, with unresolved D. This CDR3 is 13 amino acids long. The germline CDR1 and CDR2 sequences are SGHTA and FQGTGA. Trimming took 5 bases from V and 13 from J, leaving 15 bases between them. The chain's CDR3 is CASSPSTGFPLHF. The CDR3 DNA follows: TGTGCCAGCAGCCCAAGTACGGGGTTCCCCCTCCACTTT.

This chain links TRBV7-9 with TRBJ1-2, with TRBD1 matching 7 bases. Unmatched junction bases numbered 9, after V lost 0 bases and J lost 8 bases. The CDR3 loop spans 15 amino acids. Germline V gene sequence: CDR1 SEHNR, CDR2 FQNEAQ (reference sequence). For the CDR3, the DNA is TGTGCCAGCAGCTTAGCGCGTGGGCAGGGGGAAGGCTACACCTTC. It translates to CASSLARGQGEGYTF.

This clone was observed a handful of times. The chain carries TRBV5-6 and TRBJ1-1, with D possibly TRBD1 on 5 matching bases. Germline V CDR1 and CDR2: SGHDT, YYEEEE. The CDR3 consists of 14 residues. V dropped 3 bases and J dropped 5 bases, with 14 bases sitting between them. Here the CDR3 reads CASSSEWGGTEAFF. CDR3 coding DNA: TGTGCCAGCAGCTCTGAGTGGGGGGGGACTGAAGCTTTCTTT. Looking up the rest from reference TRBV5-6 and TRBJ1-1 gives the full variable domain: DAGVTQSPTHLIKTRGQQVTLRCSPKSGHDTVSWYQQALGQGPQFIFQYYEEEERQRGNFPDRFSGHQFPNYSSELNVNALLLGDSALYLCASSSEWGGTEAFFGQGTRLTVV.

This clone has more than one count but fewer than ten. V gene TRBV19 combines with J gene TRBJ1-2, with 9 bases that match TRBD1. The length of the CDR3 is 14 residues. Trimming cost V 5 bases and J 8 bases; bases outside gene matches: 9. CDR1 and CDR2 from the germline V gene are LNHDA and SQIVND (reference sequence). The CDR3 sequence is CASSHTGTGLGYTF. In nucleotides, the CDR3 is TGTGCCAGTAGTCACACCGGGACAGGGCTGGGCTACACCTTC. The complete variable domain, with remaining parts taken from reference TRBV19 and TRBJ1-2, reads DGGITQSPKYLFRKEGQNVTLSCEQNLNHDAMYWYRQDPGQGLRLIYYSQIVNDFQKGDIAEGYSVSREKKESFPLTVTSAQKNPTAFYLCASSHTGTGLGYTFGSGTRLTVV.

The V call is TRBV5-4, the J call TRBJ2-1, with D possibly matching TRBD2 (6 bases). V was cut by 0 bases and J by 7 bases, with 8 bases left in between. This CDR3 region has 13 residues. CDR1 SGHNT and CDR2 YYREEE come from the germline V gene (reference sequence). The CDR3 is CASSLAGTNEQFF. In nucleotides, the CDR3 is TGTGCCAGCAGCTTGGCCGGGACTAATGAGCAGTTCTTC.

The chain joins TRBV28 to TRBJ1-5; the D is unclear. Germline CDR1 MDHEN, CDR2 SYDVKM. V was cut by 11 bases and J by 3 bases, with 17 bases left in between. CDR3 size: 14 residues. CDR3 region: CASHVSRVNQPQHF. The CDR3 DNA reads as TGTGCCTCACACGTTTCTCGGGTCAATCAGCCCCAGCATTTT.

The V call is TRBV6-1, the J call TRBJ2-7; no reliable D call. The V end was cut by 6 bases, the J end by 2 bases, with 8 bases between. The CDR3 loop spans 12 amino acids. Germline V CDR1 and CDR2: MNHNS, SASEGT. CDR3 sequence (DNA): TGTGCCAGCAGCCACGGCCCCTACGAGCAGTACTTC. It translates to CASSHGPYEQYF.

This rearrangement joins TRBV5-1 to TRBJ2-1; D gene uncertain. CDR1 is SGHRS and CDR2 is YFSETQ in the germline V gene. The CDR3 is 17 residues long. Deletions cut 1 base from V and 0 bases from J, with 14 bases between. CDR3 sequence reads: CASSLTNDFTSYNEQFF. CDR3 sequence (DNA): TGCGCCAGCAGCTTGACCAACGATTTCACCTCCTACAATGAGCAGTTCTTC.

V and J are TRBV5-4 and TRBJ2-5; D may be TRBD2 (5 bases). CDR3 size: 15 residues. Looked up from germline, CDR1 is SGHNT and CDR2 is YYREEE (reference sequence). Trimming took off 4 bases at V and 4 bases at J, with 17 bases between the two ends. CDR3 DNA sequence: TGTGCCAGCAGCGAAATGACGACCGGGGTAGAGACCCAGTACTTC. It translates to CASSEMTTGVETQYF.

The rearrangement links TRBV4-2 to TRBJ2-3; 12 bases match TRBD2. V trimming: 4 bases; J trimming: 0 bases; junction bases outside the gene matches: 11. CDR3 size: 19 residues. Germline V gene data show CDR1 as LGHNA and CDR2 as YNFKEQ. The CDR3 DNA reads as TGTGCCAGCAGCCTTCAGCAAAGACTAGCGGGGGCTAGCACAGATACGCAGTATTTT. This sequence encodes CASSLQQRLAGASTDTQYF.

The rearrangement joins TRBV9 to TRBJ2-5, with 12 bases fitting TRBD2. Germline V gene lookup returns CDR1 SGDLS and CDR2 YYNGEE. J was trimmed by 5 bases and V by 0 bases; bases with no gene match: 14. This CDR3 comprises 19 residues. DNA for the CDR3: TGTGCCAGCAGCGTAGAGGGACTAGCGGGTCTTACGGGGGGGGAGACCCAGTACTTC. It is translated as CASSVEGLAGLTGGETQYF.

The rearrangement uses TRBV6-1 and TRBJ2-2; 11 nucleotides align to TRBD2. The CDR3 consists of 15 residues. From germline, CDR1 is MNHNS and CDR2 SASEGT. V gave up 0 bases and J gave up 6 bases; unmatched junction bases: 0. The CDR3 loop reads CASSEASGGAGELFF. CDR3 in DNA: TGTGCCAGCAGTGAAGCTAGCGGGGGGGCCGGGGAGCTGTTTTTT.

The chain combines TRBV4-2 with TRBJ2-5; 9 nucleotides match TRBD1. The V gene end was trimmed by 0 bases and the J gene end by 5 bases; junction bases not matched to a gene: 10. Per germline, CDR1 LGHNA and CDR2 YNFKEQ. CDR3 length: 17 amino acids. CDR3: CASSQDIGGTGSETQYF. CDR3 bases: TGTGCCAGCAGCCAAGATATTGGAGGGACAGGGTCCGAGACCCAGTACTTC.

The sample holds one count of this clone. The J gene is TRBJ2-7, the V gene TRBV9; 14 bases are shared with TRBD2. V dropped 3 bases and J dropped 4; count of bases not matched to a gene: 3. This CDR3 contains 15 residues. CDR1 and CDR2 (germline): SGDLS, YYNGEE. CDR3 amino acids: CASSETSGGVYEQYF. In nucleotides, the CDR3 is TGTGCCAGCAGCGAGACTAGCGGGGGGGTTTACGAGCAGTACTTC.

The chain is built from TRBV21-1 and TRBJ1-5; TRBD1 was called by the table and not checked on the DNA. TRBV21-1 is tagged as a pseudogene. This CDR3 is built from 16 residues. The CDR3 sequence: CASSRVRVRSNQPQHF. CDR3 DNA sequence: TGTGCCAGCAGCAGGGTCAGGGTGAGAAGCAATCAGCCCCAGCATTTT.

The V call is TRBV5-1, the J call TRBJ1-2; D unresolved. The CDR3 loop spans 16 amino acids. The germline V gene has CDR1 SGHRS and CDR2 YFSETQ. V was pared by 4 bases and J by 2 bases, with 18 bases between. CDR3 protein: CASSPSLEVINYGYTF. The CDR3, as DNA: TGCGCCAGCAGCCCCTCCTTGGAGGTCATAAACTATGGCTACACCTTC. Together with reference TRBV5-1 and TRBJ1-2, the CDR3 gives the full variable domain: KAGVTQTPRYLIKTRGQQVTLSCSPISGHRSVSWYQQTPGQGLQFLFEYFSETQRNKGNFPGRFSGRQFSNSRSEMNVSTLELGDSALYLCASSPSLEVINYGYTFGSGTRLTVV.

V usage is TRBV2 and J usage is TRBJ2-6, with D unresolved. V lost 2 bases and J lost 2, with 4 bases in between. Germline values: CDR1 SNHLY, CDR2 FYNNEI. This CDR3 has 14 residues. The CDR3 reads CASSELPGANVLTF. The CDR3 coding sequence is TGTGCCAGCAGTGAATTACCTGGGGCCAACGTCCTGACTTTC.

The rearrangement uses TRBV5-4 and TRBJ1-6; a possible D gene is TRBD1 (6 bases). The V end lost 3 bases, the J end lost 11 bases, and 12 bases lay between the germline ends. Germline V gene lookup returns CDR1 SGHNT and CDR2 YYREEE (reference sequence). The CDR3 is 13 residues long. CDR3 coding DNA: TGTGCCAGCAGCTGGCGGGGGCGGCCACCCCTCCACTTT. Amino acids: CASSWRGRPPLHF. Using reference TRBV5-4 and TRBJ1-6 for the parts outside the CDR3, the full variable domain is ETGVTQSPTHLIKTRGQQVTLRCSSQSGHNTVSWYQQALGQGPQFIFQYYREEENGRGNFPPRFSGLQFPNYSSELNVNALELDDSALYLCASSWRGRPPLHFGNGTRLTVT.